Below, 5 T cell receptor beta chains from the same sample are listed, as sequenced in a study of cytomegalovirus exposure and HLA in healthy donors. The primer mix had 60 Vbeta and 13 Jbeta primers. Some clones are missing from TCRdb's copy, which holds only in-frame ones; the method was immunoSEQ multiplex PCR. The sample includes some 180,000 clones, around 80% of them seen just once. The sample taken for sequencing was PBMCs. The receptors were sampled from a man in his forties in good health and CMV-seropositive.

This clone has more than one count but fewer than ten. The chain links TRBV9 to TRBJ2-2; the D gene is possibly TRBD2 (5 bases). Trimming took off 0 bases at V and 6 bases at J, with 6 bases between the two ends. Germline values: CDR1 SGDLS, CDR2 YYNGEE. The CDR3 has 13 residues. DNA for the CDR3: TGTGCCAGCAGCGTAGGAGGGCCCGGGGAGCTGTTTTTT. Encoded protein: CASSVGGPGELFF.

V and J are TRBV2 and TRBJ2-7, with TRBD1 matching over 7 bases. Losses at the gene ends were 2 bases for V and 4 bases for J; bases not matched to a gene: 8. The germline CDR1 and CDR2 sequences are SNHLY and FYNNEI. This CDR3 is 15 amino acids long. As DNA, the CDR3 is TGTGCCAGCAGTGAAATGTTAGGGGGCAGGTACGAGCAGTACTTC. Protein sequence: CASSEMLGGRYEQYF.

The V and J genes are TRBV4-1 and TRBJ1-2; 8 nucleotides agree with TRBD1. With V trimmed by 0 bases and J by 2 bases, 14 bases remained unmatched. The germline gives CDR1 MGHRA, CDR2 YSYEKL. The CDR3 covers 19 residues. The CDR3, as DNA: TGCGCCAGCAGCCAAGATAGGGACAGGATGCCGATCACAAACTATGGCTACACCTTC. It is translated as CASSQDRDRMPITNYGYTF.

The chain joins TRBV6-1 to TRBJ1-5; D gene unclear. The ends were cut back, 2 bases at V and 3 bases at J, with 11 bases in the middle. The CDR3 has 15 amino acids. Germline V gives CDR1 MNHNS, CDR2 SASEGT. Here the CDR3 DNA reads TGTGCCAGCAGTGAAAACGTCGGAGACAATCAGCCCCAGCATTTT. Protein: CASSENVGDNQPQHF.

V gene TRBV2 combines with J gene TRBJ2-7, with D perhaps matching TRBD2 (6 bases). Trimming removed 7 bases from V and 2 bases from J, with 15 bases in between. The CDR3 loop spans 14 amino acids. Germline-derived CDR1 and CDR2 are SNHLY and FYNNEI. CDR3 sequence (DNA): TGTGCCAGCACTTACTCCGGAGGGACCTACGAGCAGTACTTC. This encodes CASTYSGGTYEQYF.